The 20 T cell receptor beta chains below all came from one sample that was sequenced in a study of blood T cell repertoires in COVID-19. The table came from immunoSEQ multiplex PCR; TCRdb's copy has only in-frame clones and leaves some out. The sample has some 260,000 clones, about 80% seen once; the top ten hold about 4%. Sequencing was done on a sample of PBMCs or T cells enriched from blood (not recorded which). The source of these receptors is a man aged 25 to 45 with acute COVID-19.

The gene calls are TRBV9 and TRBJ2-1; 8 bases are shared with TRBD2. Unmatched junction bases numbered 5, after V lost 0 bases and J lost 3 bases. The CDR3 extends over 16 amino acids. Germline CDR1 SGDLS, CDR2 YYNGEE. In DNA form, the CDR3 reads TGTGCCAGCAGCGTAGCAGCGGGGGCCCTCTACAATGAGCAGTTCTTC. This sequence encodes CASSVAAGALYNEQFF.

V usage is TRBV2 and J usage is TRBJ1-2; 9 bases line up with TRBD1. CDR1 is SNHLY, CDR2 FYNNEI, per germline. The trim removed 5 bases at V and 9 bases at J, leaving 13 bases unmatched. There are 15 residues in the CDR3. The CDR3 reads CASSQKAGTGSSYTF. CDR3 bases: TGTGCCAGCAGTCAAAAAGCCGGGACAGGGAGTAGCTACACCTTC. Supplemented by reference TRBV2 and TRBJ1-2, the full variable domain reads EPEVTQTPSHQVTQMGQEVILRCVPISNHLYFYWYRQILGQKVEFLVSFYNNEISEKSEIFDDQFSVERPDGSNFTLKIRSTKLEDSAMYFCASSQKAGTGSSYTFGSGTRLTVV.

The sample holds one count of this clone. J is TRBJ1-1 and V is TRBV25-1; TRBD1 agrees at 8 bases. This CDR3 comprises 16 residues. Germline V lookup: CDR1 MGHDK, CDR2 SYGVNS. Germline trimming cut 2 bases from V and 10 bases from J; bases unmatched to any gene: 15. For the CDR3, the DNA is TGTGCCAGCAGTGAAATAGGGTCCGACCGAGACAGGGGAGCTTTCTTT. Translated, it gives CASSEIGSDRDRGAFF.

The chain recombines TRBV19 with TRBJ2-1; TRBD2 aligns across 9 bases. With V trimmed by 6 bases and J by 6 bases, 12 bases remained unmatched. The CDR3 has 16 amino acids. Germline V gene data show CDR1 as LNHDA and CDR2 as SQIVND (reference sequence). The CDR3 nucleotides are TGTGCCAGTAGCGACCCCGGGACTAGCTCGGGCAATGAGCAGTTCTTC. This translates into CASSDPGTSSGNEQFF.

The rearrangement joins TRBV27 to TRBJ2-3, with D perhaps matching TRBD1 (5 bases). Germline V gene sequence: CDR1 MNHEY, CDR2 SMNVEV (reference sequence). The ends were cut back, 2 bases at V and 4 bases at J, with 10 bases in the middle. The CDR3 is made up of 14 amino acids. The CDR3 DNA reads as TGTGCCAGCAGTTTACTGGGGCGTCCAGATACGCAGTATTTT. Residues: CASSLLGRPDTQYF.

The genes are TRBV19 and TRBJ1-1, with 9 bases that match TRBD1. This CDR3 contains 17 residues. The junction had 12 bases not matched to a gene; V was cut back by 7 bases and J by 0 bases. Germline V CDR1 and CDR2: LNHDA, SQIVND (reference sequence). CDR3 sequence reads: CASTISGQGHLNTEAFF. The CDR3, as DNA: TGTGCCAGTACCATATCGGGACAGGGTCATCTGAACACTGAAGCTTTCTTT.

The CDR3: CASSSTGDNQPQHF. The CDR3 DNA reads TGTGCCAGCAGCTCGACAGGGGACAATCAGCCCCAGCATTTT. The genes are TRBV7-8 and TRBJ1-5, with TRBD1 matching over 8 bases. Germline V gives CDR1 SGHVS, CDR2 FQNEAQ. This CDR3 region has 14 residues. V trimming: 4 bases; J trimming: 3 bases; junction bases outside the gene matches: 2.

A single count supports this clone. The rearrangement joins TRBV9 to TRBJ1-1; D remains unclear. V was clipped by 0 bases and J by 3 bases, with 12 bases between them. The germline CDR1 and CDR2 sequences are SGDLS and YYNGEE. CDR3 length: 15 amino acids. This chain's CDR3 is CASSVAAGFDTEAFF. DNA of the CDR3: TGTGCCAGCAGCGTAGCTGCCGGGTTTGACACTGAAGCTTTCTTT. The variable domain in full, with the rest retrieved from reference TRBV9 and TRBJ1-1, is DSGVTQTPKHLITATGQRVTLRCSPRSGDLSVYWYQQSLDQGLQFLIQYYNGEERAKGNILERFSAQQFPDLHSELNLSSLELGDSALYFCASSVAAGFDTEAFFGQGTRLTVV.

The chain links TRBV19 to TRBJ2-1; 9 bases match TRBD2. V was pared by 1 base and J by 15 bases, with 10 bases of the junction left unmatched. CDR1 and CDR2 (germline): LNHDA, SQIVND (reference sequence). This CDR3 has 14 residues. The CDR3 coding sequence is TGTGCCAGTAGTATAGGAAGAGGGCGGGGGGGTCCGTTCTTC. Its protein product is CASSIGRGRGGPFF.

CDR3 nucleotides: TGTGCCAGCAGCCATAAACAGGGGGACACTGAAGCTTTCTTT. Translated: CASSHKQGDTEAFF. V is TRBV5-5 and J is TRBJ1-1; 8 bases map to TRBD1. The trim removed 4 bases at V and 3 bases at J, leaving 5 bases unmatched. Germline values: CDR1 SGHKS, CDR2 YYEKEE (reference sequence). The CDR3 has 14 residues. Variable domain in full (rest from reference TRBV5-5 and TRBJ1-1): DAGVTQSPTHLIKTRGQQVTLRCSPISGHKSVSWYQQVLGQGPQFIFQYYEKEERGRGNFPDRFSARQFPNYSSELNVNALLLGDSALYLCASSHKQGDTEAFFGQGTRLTVV.

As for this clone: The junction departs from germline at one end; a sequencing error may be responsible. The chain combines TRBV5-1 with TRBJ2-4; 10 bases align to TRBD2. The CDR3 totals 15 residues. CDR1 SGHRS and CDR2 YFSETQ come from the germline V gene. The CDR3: CASSLLAGGKNIQYF. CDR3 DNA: TGTGCCAGCAGCTTGTTAGCGGGAGGCAAAAACATTCAGTACTTC.

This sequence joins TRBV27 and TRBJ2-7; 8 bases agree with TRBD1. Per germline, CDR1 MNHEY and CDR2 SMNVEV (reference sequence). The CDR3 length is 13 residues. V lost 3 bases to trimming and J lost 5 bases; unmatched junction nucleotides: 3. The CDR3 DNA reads TGTGCCAGCAGTTTTAGGGGACAGGACGAGCAGTACGTC. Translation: CASSFRGQDEQYV.

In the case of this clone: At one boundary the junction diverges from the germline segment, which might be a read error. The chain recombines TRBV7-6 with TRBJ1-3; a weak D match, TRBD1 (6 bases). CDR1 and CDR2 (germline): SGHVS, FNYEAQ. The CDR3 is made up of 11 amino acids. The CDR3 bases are TGTGCCAGCGCCTCATCAGGGGTGGAAGATTTT. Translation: CASASSGVEDF.

DNA of the CDR3: TGTGCCAGCAGCGCGCGGAGGGATACGCAGTATTTT. Its translation is CASSARRDTQYF. J is TRBJ2-3 and V is TRBV12-3 or TRBV12-4; D is perhaps TRBD2 (5 bases). The CDR3 is 12 amino acids. With 6 bases removed from V and 6 bases from J, the gap between germline ends came to 10 bases.

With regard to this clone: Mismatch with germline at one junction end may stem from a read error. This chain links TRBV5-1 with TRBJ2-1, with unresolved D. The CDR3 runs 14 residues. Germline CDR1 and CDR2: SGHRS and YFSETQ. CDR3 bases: TGTGCCAGCAAATCCCGTACTTCCGACAATGAGCAGTTCTTC. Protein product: CASKSRTSDNEQFF.

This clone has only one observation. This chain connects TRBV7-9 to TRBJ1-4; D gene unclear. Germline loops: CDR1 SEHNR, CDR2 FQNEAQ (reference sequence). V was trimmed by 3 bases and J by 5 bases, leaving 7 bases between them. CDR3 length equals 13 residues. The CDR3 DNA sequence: TGTGCCAGCAGCTTTAGATTGAATGAAAAACTGTTTTTT. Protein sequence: CASSFRLNEKLFF.

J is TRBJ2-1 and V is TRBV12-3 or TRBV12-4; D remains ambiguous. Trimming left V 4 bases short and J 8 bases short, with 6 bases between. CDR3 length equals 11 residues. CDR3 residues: CASSSFDEQFF. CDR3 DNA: TGTGCCAGCAGTTCTTTTGATGAGCAGTTCTTC.

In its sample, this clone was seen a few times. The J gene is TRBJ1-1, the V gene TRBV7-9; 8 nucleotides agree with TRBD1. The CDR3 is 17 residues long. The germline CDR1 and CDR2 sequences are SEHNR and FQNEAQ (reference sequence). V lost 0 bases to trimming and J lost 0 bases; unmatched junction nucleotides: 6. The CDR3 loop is CASSLASTGALNTEAFF. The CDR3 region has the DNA TGTGCCAGCAGCTTAGCATCGACAGGGGCTCTGAACACTGAAGCTTTCTTT.

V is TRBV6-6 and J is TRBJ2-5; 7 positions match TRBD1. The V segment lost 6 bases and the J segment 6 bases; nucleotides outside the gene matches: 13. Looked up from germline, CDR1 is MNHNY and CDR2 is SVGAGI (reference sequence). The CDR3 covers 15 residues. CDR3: CASSDTKGGPQTQYF. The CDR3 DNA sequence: TGTGCCAGCAGCGACACAAAAGGGGGCCCGCAGACCCAGTACTTC.

The CDR3 bases are TGTGCCATCAACCGGGACAGGGACGCTGAAGCTTTCTTT. Its protein product is CAINRDRDAEAFF. The chain has TRBV10-3 and TRBJ1-1; 9 bases match TRBD1. The CDR3 totals 13 residues. With V trimmed by 7 bases and J by 6 bases, 6 bases remained unmatched. The V gene's germline CDR1 is ENHRY and CDR2 SYGVKD.